Listed below are T cell receptor beta chains from one sample, sequenced in a study of T cells after yellow fever vaccination. Using its own MiXCR run on the 5' RACE reads, TCRdb lists one record per CDR3 protein. This sample has a few hundred thousand distinct CDR3 sequences, with around 4% found just once. The source material was PBMCs, sampled on the day of the yellow fever booster vaccination. Source of these receptors: a man younger than 30 who received the YFV17D yellow fever vaccine. Each CDR3 is given with its conserved first and last residue. D genes are given only for firm matches. Clone size is stated in some rows and not others, as once, few, many or a class when expanded.

j_call: TRBJ1-5; d_call: .; clone_size: many; v_call: TRBV7-2; cdr3_aa: CASSFTGPNQPQHF; cdr3_nt: TGTGCCAGCAGCTTTACAGGACCCAATCAGCCCCAGCATTTT
j_call: TRBJ2-5; d_call: .; clone_size: .; v_call: TRBV25-1; cdr3_aa: CASSAPGRQETQYF; cdr3_nt: TGTGCCAGCAGTGCCCCTGGGAGACAAGAGACCCAGTACTTC
j_call: TRBJ2-7; d_call: .; clone_size: many; v_call: TRBV11-2; cdr3_aa: CASSLVSSYEQYF; cdr3_nt: TGTGCCAGCAGCTTGGTCAGCTCCTACGAGCAGTACTTC
j_call: TRBJ1-2; d_call: TRBD1; clone_size: many; v_call: TRBV12-3/TRBV12-4; cdr3_aa: CASSLVDRGGYGYTF; cdr3_nt: TGTGCCAGCAGTTTAGTGGACAGGGGTGGCTATGGCTACACCTTC
j_call: TRBJ1-2; d_call: .; clone_size: .; v_call: TRBV29-1; cdr3_aa: CSVERDYGYTF; cdr3_nt: TGCAGCGTTGAAAGGGACTATGGCTACACCTTC
j_call: TRBJ1-5; d_call: .; clone_size: .; v_call: TRBV18; cdr3_aa: CASSPRGNQPQHF; cdr3_nt: TGTGCCAGCTCACCCCGAGGCAATCAGCCCCAGCATTTT
j_call: TRBJ2-1; d_call: TRBD2; clone_size: .; v_call: TRBV4-3; cdr3_aa: CASSQVLAGGWDEQFF; cdr3_nt: TGCGCCAGCAGCCAAGTCCTGGCGGGGGGTTGGGATGAGCAGTTCTTC
j_call: TRBJ1-1; d_call: .; clone_size: .; v_call: TRBV7-2; cdr3_aa: CASSASRDLGTEAFF; cdr3_nt: TGTGCCAGCAGTGCATCCAGGGATTTGGGCACTGAAGCTTTCTTT
j_call: TRBJ1-1; d_call: TRBD1; clone_size: few; v_call: TRBV27; cdr3_aa: CASSWDRAGKSEAFF; cdr3_nt: TGTGCCAGCAGTTGGGACAGAGCGGGTAAGAGTGAAGCTTTCTTT
j_call: TRBJ2-5; d_call: .; clone_size: .; v_call: TRBV6-5; cdr3_aa: CASSYSAGSGETQYF; cdr3_nt: TGTGCCAGCAGTTACTCTGCAGGGAGCGGAGAGACCCAGTACTTC
j_call: TRBJ1-1; d_call: .; clone_size: many; v_call: TRBV6-5; cdr3_aa: CASSTLIGTLNTEAFF; cdr3_nt: TGTGCCAGCAGCACTCTGATTGGGACCTTGAACACTGAAGCTTTCTTT
j_call: TRBJ2-5; d_call: TRBD1; clone_size: few; v_call: TRBV9; cdr3_aa: CASSSDRNQETQYF; cdr3_nt: TGTGCCAGCAGCTCGGACAGGAACCAAGAGACCCAGTACTTC
j_call: TRBJ2-1; d_call: .; clone_size: many; v_call: TRBV6-6; cdr3_aa: CASSDAGGSYNEQFF; cdr3_nt: TGTGCCAGCAGTGACGCCGGGGGCTCCTACAATGAGCAGTTCTTC
j_call: TRBJ2-2; d_call: .; clone_size: many; v_call: TRBV9; cdr3_aa: CASSRYTGELFF; cdr3_nt: TGTGCCAGCAGCAGGTACACCGGGGAGCTGTTTTTT
j_call: TRBJ1-5; d_call: TRBD1; clone_size: many; v_call: TRBV7-2; cdr3_aa: CASSPRQGAGHQPQHF; cdr3_nt: TGTGCCAGCAGCCCAAGACAGGGGGCGGGTCATCAGCCCCAGCATTTT
j_call: TRBJ2-7; d_call: .; clone_size: .; v_call: TRBV7-9; cdr3_aa: CASSLGQAAFYEQYF; cdr3_nt: TGTGCCAGCAGCTTAGGGCAGGCCGCCTTCTACGAGCAGTACTTC
j_call: TRBJ1-4; d_call: .; clone_size: many; v_call: TRBV5-1; cdr3_aa: CASSLDGQRNEKLFF; cdr3_nt: TGCGCCAGCAGCTTGGATGGGCAGCGTAATGAAAAACTGTTTTTT
j_call: TRBJ1-2; d_call: .; clone_size: few; v_call: TRBV20-1; cdr3_aa: CSATGSRNYGYTF; cdr3_nt: TGCAGTGCCACGGGGAGCCGGAACTATGGCTACACCTTC
j_call: TRBJ2-5; d_call: .; clone_size: few; v_call: TRBV2; cdr3_aa: CASSEAEGLAWGETQYF; cdr3_nt: TGTGCCAGCAGTGAAGCAGAAGGACTCGCCTGGGGGGAGACCCAGTACTTC
j_call: TRBJ2-2; d_call: .; clone_size: many; v_call: TRBV10-1; cdr3_aa: CASSQQGRGTGELFF; cdr3_nt: TGCGCCAGCAGTCAACAGGGCCGGGGCACCGGGGAGCTGTTTTTT
j_call: TRBJ1-1; d_call: .; clone_size: .; v_call: TRBV27; cdr3_aa: CASTLRGAEAFF; cdr3_nt: TGTGCCAGCACCCTTAGGGGGGCTGAAGCTTTCTTT
j_call: TRBJ2-4; d_call: .; clone_size: .; v_call: TRBV4-3; cdr3_aa: CASSQEPGRVNIQYF; cdr3_nt: TGCGCCAGCAGCCAAGAACCGGGCAGGGTAAACATTCAGTACTTC
j_call: TRBJ1-1; d_call: TRBD1; clone_size: few; v_call: TRBV2; cdr3_aa: CASSSNSRGQERTEAFF; cdr3_nt: TGTGCCAGCAGTTCTAATAGTAGGGGGCAGGAGAGAACTGAAGCTTTCTTT
j_call: TRBJ2-5; d_call: TRBD1; clone_size: many; v_call: TRBV7-9; cdr3_aa: CASNTGAQETQYF; cdr3_nt: TGTGCCAGCAACACAGGGGCGCAAGAGACCCAGTACTTC
j_call: TRBJ2-5; d_call: .; clone_size: many; v_call: TRBV7-9; cdr3_aa: CASSFGGIETQYF; cdr3_nt: TGTGCCAGCAGCTTTGGGGGGATCGAGACCCAGTACTTC
j_call: TRBJ2-7; d_call: .; clone_size: .; v_call: TRBV7-2; cdr3_aa: CASSWIAPGEQYF; cdr3_nt: TGTGCCAGCAGCTGGATAGCTCCCGGCGAGCAGTACTTC